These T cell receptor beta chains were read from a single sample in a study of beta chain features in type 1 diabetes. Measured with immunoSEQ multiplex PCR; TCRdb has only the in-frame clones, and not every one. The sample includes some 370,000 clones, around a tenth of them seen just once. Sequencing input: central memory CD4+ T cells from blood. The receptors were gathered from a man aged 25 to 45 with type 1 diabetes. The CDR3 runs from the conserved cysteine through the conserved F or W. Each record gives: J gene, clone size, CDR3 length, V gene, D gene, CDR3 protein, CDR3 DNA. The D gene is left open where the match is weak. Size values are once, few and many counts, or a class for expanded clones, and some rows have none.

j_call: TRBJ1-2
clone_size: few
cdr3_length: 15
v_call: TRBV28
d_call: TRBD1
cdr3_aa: CASSSGQGLDYGYTF
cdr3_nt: TGTGCCAGCAGTTCGGGACAGGGGTTAGACTATGGCTACACCTTC

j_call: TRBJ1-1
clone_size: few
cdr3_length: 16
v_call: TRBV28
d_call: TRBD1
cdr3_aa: CASSPTGGKSHTEAFF
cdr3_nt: TGTGCCAGCAGTCCTACAGGGGGCAAGAGTCACACTGAAGCTTTCTTT

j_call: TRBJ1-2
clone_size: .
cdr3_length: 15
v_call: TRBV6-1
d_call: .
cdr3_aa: CASTHDLGANYGYTF
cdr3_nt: TGTGCCAGCACCCACGACCTCGGGGCTAACTATGGCTACACCTTC

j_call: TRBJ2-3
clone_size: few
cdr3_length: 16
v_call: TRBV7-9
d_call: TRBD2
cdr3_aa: CASSYPLAGGSDTQYF
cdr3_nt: TGTGCCAGCAGCTACCCACTAGCGGGGGGGTCGGATACGCAGTATTTT

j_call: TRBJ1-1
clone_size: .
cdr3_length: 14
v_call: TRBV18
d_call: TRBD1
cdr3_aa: CASSPRQGETEAFF
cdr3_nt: TGTGCCAGCTCACCCCGACAGGGAGAGACCGAAGCTTTCTTT

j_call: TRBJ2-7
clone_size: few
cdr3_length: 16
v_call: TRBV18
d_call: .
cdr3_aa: CASSPPTAAAAYEQYF
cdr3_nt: TGTGCCAGCTCACCACCGACAGCCGCGGCCGCCTACGAGCAGTACTTC

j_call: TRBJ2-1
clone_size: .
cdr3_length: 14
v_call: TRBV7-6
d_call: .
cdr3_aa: CASSPDGRYNEQFF
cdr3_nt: TGTGCCAGCAGCCCTGATGGGCGCTACAATGAGCAGTTCTTC

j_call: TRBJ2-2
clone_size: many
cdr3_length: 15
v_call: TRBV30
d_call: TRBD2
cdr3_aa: CAWSVKLAATGELFF
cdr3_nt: TGTGCCTGGAGTGTAAAACTAGCGGCCACCGGGGAGCTGTTTTTT

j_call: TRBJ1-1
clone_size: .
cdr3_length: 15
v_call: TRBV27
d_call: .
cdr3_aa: CASGDRRRLTTEAFF
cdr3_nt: TGTGCCAGCGGGGACCGCCGTCGGTTGACGACTGAAGCTTTCTTT

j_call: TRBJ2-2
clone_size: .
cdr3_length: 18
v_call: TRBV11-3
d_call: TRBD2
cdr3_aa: CASSSGTSGSRYTGELFF
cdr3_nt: TGTGCCAGCAGCTCCGGGACTAGCGGGAGTAGGTACACCGGGGAGCTGTTTTTT

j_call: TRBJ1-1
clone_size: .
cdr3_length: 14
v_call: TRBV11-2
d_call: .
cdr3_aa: CASSSTTLGTEAFF
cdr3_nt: TGTGCCAGCAGCTCGACAACTCTAGGCACTGAAGCTTTCTTT